The 20 T cell receptor beta chains in this list originate from one sample, sequenced in a study of OX40 agonist ivuxolimab in advanced cancers. Clones were read by immunoSEQ multiplex PCR, and TCRdb kept only the in-frame ones, dropping some. This sample has tens of thousands of clones, with over 75% found just once. The sequencing here drew on CD4+ or CD8+ T cells sorted from blood, taken in a trial of the OX40 agonist ivuxolimab. The source is an adult with an advanced solid tumor such as melanoma, head and neck, liver or kidney cancer.

The CDR3 loop reads CASSLEGAPNEAFF. The CDR3 region has the DNA TGTGCCAGCAGCTTAGAGGGGGCGCCGAATGAAGCTTTCTTT. The chain employs TRBV7-7 and TRBJ1-1, with 7 bases that match TRBD1. CDR1 and CDR2 (germline): SSHAT, FNYEAQ (reference sequence). Trimming at V came to 1 base and at J to 7 bases, leaving 6 bases not matched to a gene. The CDR3 is 14 amino acids.

This sequence joins TRBV29-1 and TRBJ2-7; D may be TRBD1 (6 bases). V gave up 6 bases and J gave up 4 bases, with 19 bases separating them. The CDR3 covers 14 residues. CDR1 and CDR2 (germline): SQVTM, ANQGSEA. CDR3 residues: CSVVDRSRGYEQYF. The DNA of the CDR3 is TGCAGCGTGGTCGACAGGTCCCGCGGGTACGAGCAGTACTTC.

The gene calls are TRBV5-1 and TRBJ2-1; D not certain. Trimming took off 0 bases at V and 6 bases at J, with 4 bases between the two ends. The CDR3 extends over 12 amino acids. Germline V gene data show CDR1 as SGHRS and CDR2 as YFSETQ. CDR3 sequence: CASSLDFNEQFF. For the CDR3, the DNA is TGCGCCAGCAGCTTGGACTTCAATGAGCAGTTCTTC.

The chain links TRBV2 to TRBJ2-3; D is possibly TRBD1 or TRBD2 (5 bases each). With 6 bases removed from V and 0 bases from J, the gap between germline ends came to 7 bases. This CDR3 is 13 amino acids long. Germline CDR1 and CDR2: SNHLY and FYNNEI. The CDR3 sequence is CASRGDSTDTQYF. CDR3 nucleotides: TGTGCCAGCAGAGGGGACAGCACAGATACGCAGTATTTT.

The chain is built from TRBV11-2 and TRBJ2-2; D ambiguous. There are 16 residues in the CDR3. Trimming removed 3 bases from V and 2 bases from J, with 13 bases in between. CDR1 and CDR2 from the germline V gene are SGHAT and FQNNGV. The CDR3, as DNA: TGTGCCAGCAGCTTCGACTTTTTATTAAACACCGGGGAGCTGTTTTTT. It codes for CASSFDFLLNTGELFF.

J is TRBJ1-5 and V is TRBV6-1; no firm D call. The CDR3 covers 13 residues. Germline CDR1 is MNHNS and CDR2 is SASEGT. V lost 3 bases and J 3 bases, leaving 6 bases between the germline ends. CDR3 sequence: CASSDRNNQPQHF. CDR3 nucleotides: TGTGCCAGCAGTGACAGGAACAATCAGCCCCAGCATTTT.

The DNA of the CDR3 is TGCGCCAGCAGCCAAGAGGGACTAGCGGGGGACATCCAAGAGACCCAGTACTTC. This gives the protein CASSQEGLAGDIQETQYF. The chain is built from TRBV4-1 and TRBJ2-5; TRBD2 aligns across 14 bases. CDR3 length: 18 residues. V gave up 0 bases and J gave up 1 base; unmatched junction bases: 4. Germline CDR1 MGHRA, CDR2 YSYEKL.

The V and J genes are TRBV10-1 and TRBJ2-1; TRBD1 matches 8 bases. Germline V gene lookup returns CDR1 WNHNN and CDR2 SYGVQD (reference sequence). J gave up 4 bases and V 3 bases, and 14 bases lay outside the gene matches. The CDR3 has 18 residues. In nucleotides, the CDR3 is TGCGCCAGCAGTGACGACAGGGGCCCTTTAAGGCCGTACAATGAGCAGTTCTTC. Translating gives CASSDDRGPLRPYNEQFF.

J is TRBJ2-2 and V is TRBV5-6; 12 nucleotides line up with TRBD1. In germline, CDR1 is SGHDT, CDR2 YYEEEE. After removal of 3 bases from V and 9 bases from J, the junction contained 6 bases not matched to a gene. The CDR3 sequence is 15 residues long. In DNA, the CDR3 is TGTGCCAGCAGCTCACCGGGACAGGGGGCATGGGAGCTGTTTTTT. This codes for CASSSPGQGAWELFF.

By share, this clone ranks as medium-sized. The chain combines TRBV28 with TRBJ1-4; TRBD1 matches 10 bases. Germline V CDR1 and CDR2: MDHEN, SYDVKM. This CDR3 contains 15 residues. Trimming cost V 5 bases and J 3 bases; bases outside gene matches: 3. The CDR3 sequence is CASSGQGGPNEKLFF. CDR3 DNA sequence: TGTGCCAGCAGTGGACAGGGGGGACCTAATGAAAAACTGTTTTTT.

Only one count was recorded for this clone. The chain combines TRBV19 with TRBJ2-5, with 8 positions matching TRBD1. CDR3 length: 15 residues. The germline V gene has CDR1 LNHDA and CDR2 SQIVND (reference sequence). V dropped 3 bases and J dropped 0; count of bases not matched to a gene: 3. The CDR3 DNA sequence: TGTGCCAGTAGTATTTGGACAGGGTACCAAGAGACCCAGTACTTC. Its translation: CASSIWTGYQETQYF.

The chain employs TRBV4-3 and TRBJ1-1; 11 bases are a match to TRBD1. The CDR3 sequence is 16 residues long. The junction had 7 bases not matched to a gene; V was cut back by 3 bases and J by 4 bases. CDR1 is LGHNA, CDR2 YSLEER, per germline. CDR3 sequence: CASSHPRTGGLTEAFF. In DNA form, the CDR3 reads TGCGCCAGCAGCCACCCCCGGACAGGGGGCCTCACTGAAGCTTTCTTT.

V gene TRBV27 combines with J gene TRBJ2-5; 14 bases match TRBD2. With 5 bases clipped from V and 9 bases from J, the junction kept 8 bases outside the gene matches. Germline assignment: CDR1 MNHEY and CDR2 SMNVEV (reference sequence). The CDR3 is 15 residues long. CDR3 nucleotides: TGTGCCAGCAGTCATCGACTAGCGGGGGGGCAGGCCCAGTACTTC. It yields the protein CASSHRLAGGQAQYF.

The chain employs TRBV28 and TRBJ2-7; 9 bases fit TRBD1. J lost 6 bases, V lost 5 bases, and 5 bases had no gene match. There are 13 residues in the CDR3. CDR1 MDHEN and CDR2 SYDVKM come from the germline V gene. The DNA of the CDR3 is TGTGCCAGCAGTACACAGGGGGCGGTCGAGCAGTACTTC. Its translation: CASSTQGAVEQYF.

The chain couples TRBV7-2 to TRBJ2-3; TRBD1 is a possible D gene (6 bases). Germline V gene lookup returns CDR1 SGHTA and CDR2 FQGNSA. This CDR3 is built from 16 residues. The V and J ends lost 5 bases and 2 bases respectively, with 17 bases between them. CDR3 sequence: CASSPRGRQFTDTQYF. The CDR3 coding sequence is TGTGCCAGCAGCCCCAGGGGTCGACAGTTCACAGATACGCAGTATTTT.

In regard to this clone: The same CDR3 is also encoded by other DNA sequences in this sample. The V gene is TRBV5-6, the J gene TRBJ1-1; D unresolved. This CDR3 has 13 amino acids. Germline CDR1 and CDR2: SGHDT and YYEEEE. V was clipped by 4 bases and J by 1 base, with 8 bases between them. CDR3: CASSLGGNTEAFF. In nucleotides, the CDR3 is TGTGCCAGCAGCCTCGGAGGGAACACTGAAGCTTTCTTT.

As for this clone: Given a much more abundant clone one base away, this may be a read error. The chain has TRBV7-2 and TRBJ2-2; D gene ambiguous. Between the trimmed V and J ends, which lost 5 bases and 6 bases, there was a span of 16 bases. The V gene's germline CDR1 is SGHTA and CDR2 FQGNSA. This CDR3 spans 15 amino acids. CDR3 sequence: CASSLYTYQAGELFF. The CDR3 region has the DNA TGTGCCAGCAGCCTATACACCTATCAGGCCGGGGAGCTGTTTTTT.

The CDR3 sequence: CASSDQRTGRSSTEAFF. For the CDR3, the DNA is TGTGCCAGCAGTGACCAACGGACAGGAAGGAGTAGCACTGAAGCTTTCTTT. The V gene is TRBV25-1, the J gene TRBJ1-1, with 7 bases fitting TRBD1. V shed 3 bases, J shed 4 bases, and the junction held 14 bases outside the gene matches. The germline gives CDR1 MGHDK, CDR2 SYGVNS. The CDR3 is 17 residues long.

The chain recombines TRBV2 with TRBJ1-1; D unresolved. Trimming removed 4 bases at V and 1 base at J, with 4 bases between. Germline V CDR1 and CDR2: SNHLY, FYNNEI. This CDR3 spans 12 amino acids. CDR3 region: CASSVRNTEAFF. DNA for the CDR3: TGTGCCAGCAGTGTTAGGAACACTGAAGCTTTCTTT. Supplemented by reference TRBV2 and TRBJ1-1, the full variable domain reads EPEVTQTPSHQVTQMGQEVILRCVPISNHLYFYWYRQILGQKVEFLVSFYNNEISEKSEIFDDQFSVERPDGSNFTLKIRSTKLEDSAMYFCASSVRNTEAFFGQGTRLTVV.

The genes are TRBV7-6 and TRBJ2-1; possibly TRBD1 or TRBD2 for D (6 bases each). From germline, CDR1 is SGHVS and CDR2 FNYEAQ. V was shortened by 5 bases and J by 6 bases, with 14 bases between the two germline ends. This CDR3 comprises 14 residues. The CDR3: CASSPGAGINEQFF. The CDR3 DNA is TGTGCCAGCAGCCCGGGGGCGGGGATCAATGAGCAGTTCTTC. Full variable domain (rest looked up from reference TRBV7-6 and TRBJ2-1): GAGVSQSPRYKVTKRGQDVALRCDPISGHVSLYWYRQALGQGPEFLTYFNYEAQQDKSGLPNDRFSAERPEGSISTLTIQRTEQRDSAMYRCASSPGAGINEQFFGPGTRLTVL.